This T cell receptor (beta chain) emerged from a study of OX40 agonist ivuxolimab in advanced cancers. Study-level information: As their treatment, patients were administered ivuxolimab, an agonistic anti-OX40 (CD134) antibody. Cancers in dose escalation were hepatocellular, melanoma, renal cell and head and neck. Intravenous ivuxolimab was administered to patients every 2 weeks at 0.01 to 10 mg/kg. Findings of the study overall: Expanded clones were, on average, more numerous among CD8+ T cells than CD4+.

A note on this clone: Its antigen is undetermined.

Trimming stripped 2 bases from V and 6 bases from J, with 10 bases between. Germline V gives CDR1 MGHRA, CDR2 YSYEKL. This CDR3 region has 13 residues. Sequenced by immunoSEQ multiplex PCR; TCRdb stores in-frame clones only, minus some. Of under 55,000 clones detected, more than 80% appear once; the ten largest clones hold roughly a sixth. This TCR derives from an adult with an advanced solid tumor such as melanoma, head and neck, liver or kidney cancer. This sample comprised CD4+ or CD8+ T cells sorted from blood, obtained in a trial of the OX40 agonist ivuxolimab. The gene calls are TRBV4-1 and TRBJ1-1; D remains ambiguous. CDR3 sequence: CASSQPWEAEAFF. The CDR3 DNA is TGCGCCAGCAGCCAACCCTGGGAGGCTGAAGCTTTCTTT.